The T cell receptor beta chain described here comes from a study of human T cells and chemical hapten exposure. Study-level points and caveats: High-frequency TCRs, those above 1 in 1000, stayed the same after DPC sensitization.

Points on this clonotype: As yet, its antigen is unknown.

Noted time point: patch test 1, 2 weeks after DPC sensitization. Documented treatment: therapeutic diphenylcyclopropenone sensitization with weekly scalp DPC. TCRdb passed the RACE reads through MiXCR, listing each CDR3 protein once. The sample lists roughly 160,000 distinct CDR3 sequences; about 14% were seen once. This receptor was obtained from a woman younger than 45 with alopecia areata. Some clones in this sample may be carry-over from other donors' samples. The input for sequencing was whole blood, taken in connection with sensitization to the hapten diphenylcyclopropenone (DPC).

The chain's CDR3 is CASNGGLSYNEQFF. CDR3 nucleotide sequence: TGTGCCAGCAATGGGGGGCTCTCCTACAATGAGCAGTTCTTC. The chain links TRBV2 to TRBJ2-1; D possibly uses TRBD1 or TRBD2 (6 bases each). The CDR3 is 14 residues long. Germline-derived CDR1 and CDR2 are SNHLY and FYNNEI. V lost 7 bases, J lost 0 bases, and 10 bases lay in between.